The 29 T cell receptor beta chains below all came from one sample that was sequenced in a study of cytomegalovirus exposure and HLA in healthy donors. The PCR contained 60 Vbeta and 13 Jbeta primers. Libraries were prepared by immunoSEQ multiplex PCR; TCRdb keeps only in-frame clonotypes and omits some of them. This listing includes 87,000 or so clones. Material for sequencing was PBMCs. The receptors were gathered from a middle-aged man in good health and CMV-seropositive.

The chain has TRBV18 and TRBJ1-4; 10 bases agree with TRBD1. Germline lookup yields CDR1 KGHSH and CDR2 LQKENI. The CDR3 is 18 residues long. Germline trimming cut 3 bases from V and 0 bases from J; bases unmatched to any gene: 7. As DNA, the CDR3 is TGTGCCAGCTCACCCTCTGGGACAGGGGACGCAACTAATGAAAAACTGTTTTTT. Translating gives CASSPSGTGDATNEKLFF.

The chain links TRBV4-3 to TRBJ2-3; D unclear. V was trimmed by 0 bases and J by 2 bases, leaving 6 bases between them. The CDR3 is made up of 14 amino acids. Germline loops: CDR1 LGHNA, CDR2 YSLEER. The CDR3 loop is CASSQERSTDTQYF. The CDR3 DNA sequence: TGCGCCAGCAGCCAAGAGAGGTCCACAGATACGCAGTATTTT.

CDR3 bases: TGTGCCAGCAGCCAACCTACTAGCGGCTCCTACAATGAGCAGTTCTTC. It codes for CASSQPTSGSYNEQFF. This chain joins TRBV4-2 and TRBJ2-1; 8 bases align to TRBD2. Germline trimming cut 2 bases from V and 0 bases from J; bases unmatched to any gene: 3. The CDR3 length is 16 residues. The germline gives CDR1 LGHNA, CDR2 YNFKEQ.

The chain links TRBV7-9 to TRBJ1-5; a possible D gene is TRBD1 (5 bases). Germline CDR1 reads SEHNR; CDR2 reads FQNEAQ (reference sequence). V dropped 5 bases and J dropped 5 bases, with 16 bases sitting between them. This CDR3 has 15 amino acids. DNA for the CDR3: TGTGCCAGCAGCGATGACAGAGACCCAGATCAGCCCCAGCATTTT. Protein sequence: CASSDDRDPDQPQHF.

The chain is built from TRBV29-1 and TRBJ2-1, with TRBD2 matching 8 bases. Germline-derived CDR1 and CDR2 are SQVTM and ANQGSEA. The CDR3 runs 15 residues. Germline trimming cut 6 bases from V and 2 bases from J; bases unmatched to any gene: 9. CDR3 amino acids: CSVDKRESTYNEQFF. DNA for the CDR3: TGCAGCGTCGATAAGCGGGAGAGCACCTACAATGAGCAGTTCTTC.

The rearrangement links TRBV5-1 to TRBJ1-1, with 8 positions matching TRBD1. Germline V gene lookup returns CDR1 SGHRS and CDR2 YFSETQ. The CDR3 runs to 13 residues. The V and J ends lost 4 bases and 10 bases, in that order; junction bases with no gene match: 9. The CDR3 nucleotides read TGCGCCAGCAGCCCGGACAGGGAATCTGCAGCTTTCTTT. This sequence encodes CASSPDRESAAFF.

The chain links TRBV7-6 to TRBJ2-1; 10 bases fit TRBD1. The CDR3 spans 15 residues. Germline V CDR1 and CDR2: SGHVS, FNYEAQ. V shed 5 bases, J shed 5 bases, and the junction held 6 bases outside the gene matches. As DNA, the CDR3 is TGTGCCAGCAGCCCGGGACAGGGGATCGACAATGAGCAGTTCTTC. Protein product: CASSPGQGIDNEQFF.

The CDR3 is CASSSTRRNEQFF. The CDR3 bases are TGCGCCAGCAGCTCGACTAGGAGAAATGAGCAGTTCTTC. The chain is built from TRBV5-1 and TRBJ2-1, with D possibly being TRBD2 (6 bases). This CDR3 comprises 13 residues. In germline, CDR1 is SGHRS, CDR2 YFSETQ. Trimming took off 3 bases at V and 7 bases at J, with 11 bases between the two ends.

As for this clone: The germline gene is not matched at one end of the junction; a read error may be the cause. The sample holds other DNA sequences that translate to the same CDR3. This chain uses TRBV13 with TRBJ2-3; 9 bases agree with TRBD2. The CDR3 loop spans 16 amino acids. The germline gives CDR1 PRHDT, CDR2 FYEKMQ (reference sequence). The CDR3 sequence is CASSLVAGAVTDTQYF. In DNA, the CDR3 is TGTGCCAGCAGCCTGGTAGCGGGGGCCGTCACAGACACGCAGTATTTT.

The chain is built from TRBV6-7 and TRBJ2-3, with 12 bases fitting TRBD2. TRBV6-7 is annotated as an ORF whose role is uncertain. V was clipped by 0 bases and J by 3 bases; unmatched bases: 13. This CDR3 region has 20 residues. CDR3 loop: CASSYSKTSGSQNTTDTQYF. The CDR3 nucleotides are TGTGCCAGCAGTTACTCGAAGACTAGCGGGAGCCAGAACACAACAGATACGCAGTATTTT.

J is TRBJ2-7 and V is TRBV5-6; 7 bases are shared with TRBD1. Germline trimming cut 6 bases from V and 4 bases from J; bases unmatched to any gene: 10. The CDR3 is 14 residues long. The germline CDR1 and CDR2 sequences are SGHDT and YYEEEE. CDR3 DNA: TGTGCCAGCAACCAAAGACAGGGCAGATACGAGCAGTACGTC. Translation gives CASNQRQGRYEQYV.

The chain links TRBV6-1 to TRBJ2-1; TRBD2 matches at 10 bases. This CDR3 spans 14 amino acids. Per germline, CDR1 MNHNS and CDR2 SASEGT. V was pared by 5 bases and J by 6 bases, with 4 bases of the junction left unmatched. CDR3 coding DNA: TGTGCCAGCAGTCTTCGGACTAGCGGCAATGAGCAGTTCTTC. Encoded protein: CASSLRTSGNEQFF.

The CDR3 is CASTRDWSYNEQFF. The CDR3 DNA follows: TGTGCCAGCACCCGGGACTGGTCCTACAATGAGCAGTTCTTC. V is TRBV6-6 and J is TRBJ2-1; maybe TRBD2 (6 bases). The CDR3 length is 14 residues. Trimming left V 7 bases short and J 1 base short, with 11 bases between. Germline V lookup: CDR1 MNHNY, CDR2 SVGAGI (reference sequence).

This chain links TRBV19 with TRBJ1-1; TRBD1 is a possible D gene (5 bases). Deletions cut 4 bases from V and 0 bases from J, with 9 bases between. This CDR3 has 14 residues. The germline CDR1 and CDR2 sequences are LNHDA and SQIVND (reference sequence). CDR3 amino acids: CASSTDILNTEAFF. In DNA form, the CDR3 reads TGTGCCAGTAGTACGGACATTCTGAACACTGAAGCTTTCTTT.

The J gene is TRBJ1-1, the V gene TRBV7-2; a weak D match, TRBD1 (6 bases). Looked up from germline, CDR1 is SGHTA and CDR2 is FQGNSA. This CDR3 is built from 13 residues. V lost 3 bases to trimming and J lost 5 bases, with 10 bases between them. The CDR3 bases are TGTGCCAGCAGCTTCCGCCAGGGGACTGAAGCTTTCTTT. It specifies CASSFRQGTEAFF.

The chain couples TRBV18 to TRBJ2-7, with D perhaps TRBD2 (7 bases). Trimming left V 4 bases short and J 6 bases short, with 10 bases between. The CDR3 totals 12 residues. Germline lookup yields CDR1 KGHSH and CDR2 LQKENI. DNA for the CDR3: TGTGCCAGCTCACTGGGGGGGCTCGAGCAGTACTTC. This sequence encodes CASSLGGLEQYF.

CDR3 in DNA: TGCGCCAGCAGCCCCGGAGCTACCACATCCCCAGATAATGGCTACACCTTC. Protein product: CASSPGATTSPDNGYTF. V usage is TRBV5-1 and J usage is TRBJ1-2; no reliable D call. CDR3 length: 17 amino acids. V was cut by 4 bases and J by 6 bases, with 25 bases left in between. Germline CDR1 is SGHRS and CDR2 is YFSETQ.

CDR3 DNA: TGTGCCAGCAGCCAACAGGGAAGCACAGATACGCAGTATTTT. This sequence encodes CASSQQGSTDTQYF. This sequence joins TRBV5-4 and TRBJ2-3; the D gene is possibly TRBD1 (6 bases). This CDR3 contains 14 residues. V lost 4 bases to trimming and J lost 0 bases, with 9 bases between them. Germline V lookup: CDR1 SGHNT, CDR2 YYREEE (reference sequence).

J is TRBJ2-5 and V is TRBV19, with 7 bases fitting TRBD2. Judging by the DNA end, TRBJ2-7 fits better; the J call may be wrong. Germline V gene sequence: CDR1 LNHDA, CDR2 SQIVND (reference sequence). CDR3 length equals 16 residues. Here the CDR3 reads CASSKPPGGSTYEQYF. In DNA, the CDR3 is TGTGCCAGTAGTAAGCCCCCTGGCGGGAGCACCTACGAGCAGTACTTC.

This chain connects TRBV11-3 to TRBJ2-3; no definite D call. Germline loops: CDR1 SGHNT, CDR2 YENEEA. With 4 bases removed from V and 6 bases from J, the gap between germline ends came to 14 bases. The CDR3 is made up of 14 amino acids. The CDR3 nucleotides read TGTGCCAGCAGCTCCACTGGAGCGCGCGATACGCAGTATTTT. Translated: CASSSTGARDTQYF.

The chain is built from TRBV6-1 and TRBJ1-5; 7 bases are a match to TRBD1. The germline V gene has CDR1 MNHNS and CDR2 SASEGT. The CDR3 is made up of 14 amino acids. With 6 bases clipped from V and 6 bases from J, the junction kept 8 bases outside the gene matches. The CDR3 loop reads CASSPDRVVQPQHF. CDR3 nucleotides: TGTGCCAGCAGCCCCGACAGGGTAGTTCAGCCCCAGCATTTT.

Here the CDR3 reads CSAALLGSASDTQYF. The CDR3 DNA follows: TGCAGCGCCGCCCTGCTCGGGTCGGCTTCAGATACGCAGTATTTT. The V and J genes are TRBV29-1 and TRBJ2-3, with D uncertain. Germline CDR1 reads SQVTM; CDR2 reads ANQGSEA. The CDR3 is 15 residues long. Trimming cost V 7 bases and J 4 bases, with 21 bases left between them.

The chain couples TRBV9 to TRBJ2-2; possible D gene TRBD1, 5 bases. CDR1 SGDLS and CDR2 YYNGEE come from the germline V gene. V gave up 4 bases and J gave up 7 bases, with 14 bases separating them. The CDR3 has 14 residues. This CDR3 reads CASSPTSQGGELFF. CDR3 bases: TGTGCCAGCAGCCCCACTTCTCAGGGCGGGGAGCTGTTTTTT. Combining the CDR3 with reference TRBV9 and TRBJ2-2 gives the whole variable domain DSGVTQTPKHLITATGQRVTLRCSPRSGDLSVYWYQQSLDQGLQFLIQYYNGEERAKGNILERFSAQQFPDLHSELNLSSLELGDSALYFCASSPTSQGGELFFGEGSRLTVL.

The chain is built from TRBV4-3 and TRBJ1-2, with TRBD1 identical over 7 bases. Losses at the gene ends were 0 bases for V and 4 bases for J; bases not matched to a gene: 8. CDR1 and CDR2 from the germline V gene are LGHNA and YSLEER. The CDR3 sequence is 16 residues long. CDR3 amino acids: CASSQEETGSVYGYTF. The CDR3 DNA sequence: TGCGCCAGCAGCCAAGAAGAGACAGGGAGTGTCTATGGCTACACCTTC.

This chain connects TRBV28 to TRBJ1-5; 10 nucleotides line up with TRBD1. The germline gives CDR1 MDHEN, CDR2 SYDVKM. The CDR3 is made up of 16 amino acids. V lost 5 bases and J lost 6; bases outside the gene matches: 10. This CDR3 reads CASSPPGQGEGQPQHF. The CDR3 DNA is TGTGCCAGCAGTCCTCCAGGACAGGGGGAAGGTCAGCCCCAGCATTTT.

The rearrangement uses TRBV30 and TRBJ2-1; tentatively, D is TRBD2 (6 bases). CDR1 is GTSNPN and CDR2 is SVGIG in the germline V gene (reference sequence). Trimming cost V 2 bases and J 10 bases, with 12 bases left between them. The CDR3 runs to 12 residues. CDR3 coding DNA: TGTGCCTGGAGTAGGAGCGGGTCGGAGCAGTTCTTC. Residues: CAWSRSGSEQFF.

The rearrangement uses TRBV5-8 and TRBJ2-5, with 8 positions matching TRBD1. Trimming took 3 bases from V and 5 from J; bases not matched to a gene: 6. Per the germline V gene, CDR1 is SGHTS and CDR2 is YDEGEE. This CDR3 region has 14 residues. This CDR3 reads CASSSGQGMETQYF. In DNA form, the CDR3 reads TGTGCCAGCAGCTCCGGACAGGGCATGGAGACCCAGTACTTC.

This chain links TRBV4-3 with TRBJ2-7; TRBD2 is a possible D gene (6 bases). CDR3 size: 15 residues. V lost 0 bases to trimming and J lost 1 base, with 10 bases between them. From germline, CDR1 is LGHNA and CDR2 YSLEER. CDR3 nucleotides: TGCGCCAGCAGCCAAGACCGGGGAGGATCCTACGAGCAGTACTTC. This encodes CASSQDRGGSYEQYF.

This chain uses TRBV5-5 with TRBJ2-1; D may be TRBD2 (5 bases). CDR3 size: 15 residues. Trimming pared 5 bases from V and 0 bases from J, leaving 12 bases between. The germline CDR1 and CDR2 sequences are SGHKS and YYEKEE (reference sequence). CDR3 DNA: TGTGCCAGCAGGGCCGGCCGGGGCTCCTACAATGAGCAGTTCTTC. Translated, it gives CASRAGRGSYNEQFF.